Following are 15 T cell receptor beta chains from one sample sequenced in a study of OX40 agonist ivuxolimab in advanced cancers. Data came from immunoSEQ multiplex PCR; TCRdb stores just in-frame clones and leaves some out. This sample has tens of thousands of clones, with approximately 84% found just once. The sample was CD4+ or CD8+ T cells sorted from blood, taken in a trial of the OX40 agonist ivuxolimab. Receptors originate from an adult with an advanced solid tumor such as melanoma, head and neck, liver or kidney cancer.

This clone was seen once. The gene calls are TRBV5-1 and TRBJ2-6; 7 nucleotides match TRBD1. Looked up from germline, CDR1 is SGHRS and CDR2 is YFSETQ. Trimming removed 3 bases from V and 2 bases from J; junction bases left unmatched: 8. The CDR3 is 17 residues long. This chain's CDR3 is CASSWRQGIAGANVLTF. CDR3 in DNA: TGCGCCAGCAGCTGGAGACAGGGTATTGCTGGGGCCAACGTCCTGACTTTC.

The CDR3 nucleotides are TGTGCCAGCAGTTACGAGGGTTGGTACACCTTC. Protein product: CASSYEGWYTF. The chain carries TRBV6-5 and TRBJ1-2; D uncertain. The V gene lost 2 bases and the J gene lost 11 bases, with 9 bases spanning the gap. CDR3 length: 11 residues. Germline values: CDR1 MNHEY, CDR2 SVGAGI.

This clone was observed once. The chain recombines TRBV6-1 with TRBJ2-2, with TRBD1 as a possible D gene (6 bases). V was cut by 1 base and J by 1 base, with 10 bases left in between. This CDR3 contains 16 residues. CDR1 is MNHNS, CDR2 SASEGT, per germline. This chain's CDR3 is CASSEVGGWNTGELFF. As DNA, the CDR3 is TGTGCCAGCAGTGAAGTTGGGGGCTGGAACACCGGGGAGCTGTTTTTT.

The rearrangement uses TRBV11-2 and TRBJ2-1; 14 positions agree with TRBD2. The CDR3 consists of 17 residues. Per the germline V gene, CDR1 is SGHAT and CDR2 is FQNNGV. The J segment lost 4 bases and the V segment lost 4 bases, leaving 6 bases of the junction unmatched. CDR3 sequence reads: CASSSPTSGRVYNEQFF. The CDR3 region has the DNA TGTGCCAGCAGCTCCCCGACTAGCGGGAGGGTTTACAATGAGCAGTTCTTC.

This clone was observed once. CDR3 coding DNA: TGTGCCAGCAGCCGGGACAGCAGCTCCTACGAGCAGTACTTC. Amino acids: CASSRDSSSYEQYF. The chain couples TRBV11-3 to TRBJ2-7; 7 bases are a match to TRBD1. Germline trimming cut 5 bases from V and 0 bases from J; bases unmatched to any gene: 4. Germline loops: CDR1 SGHNT, CDR2 YENEEA. The CDR3 totals 14 residues.

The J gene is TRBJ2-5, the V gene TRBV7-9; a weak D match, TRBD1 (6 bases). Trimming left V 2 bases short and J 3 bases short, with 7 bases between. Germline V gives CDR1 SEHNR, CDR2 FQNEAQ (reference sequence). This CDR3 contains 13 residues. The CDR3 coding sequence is TGTGCCAGCAGCTTACCAGGGGAAGAGACCCAGTACTTC. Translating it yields CASSLPGEETQYF.

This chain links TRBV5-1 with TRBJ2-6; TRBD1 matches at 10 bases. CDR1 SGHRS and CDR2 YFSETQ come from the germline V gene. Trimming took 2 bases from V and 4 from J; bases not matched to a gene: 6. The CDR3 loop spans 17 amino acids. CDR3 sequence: CASSFGGTGVGANVLTF. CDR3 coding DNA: TGCGCCAGCAGCTTCGGCGGGACAGGGGTCGGGGCCAACGTCCTGACTTTC.

DNA for the CDR3: TGTGCCAGTAGTTGGCAGGGGGCTCGGGATGAGCAGTTCTTC. Residues: CASSWQGARDEQFF. The chain links TRBV19 to TRBJ2-1, with 8 bases matching TRBD1. Trimming cost V 5 bases and J 8 bases; bases outside gene matches: 8. Per germline, CDR1 LNHDA and CDR2 SQIVND (reference sequence). CDR3 length equals 14 residues.

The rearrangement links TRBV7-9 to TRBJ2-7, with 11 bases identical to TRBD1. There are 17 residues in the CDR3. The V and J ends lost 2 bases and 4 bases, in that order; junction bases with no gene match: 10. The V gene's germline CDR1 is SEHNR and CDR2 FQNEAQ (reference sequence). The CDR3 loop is CASSLRGTGGRGYEQYF. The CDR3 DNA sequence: TGTGCCAGCAGCTTACGCGGGACAGGGGGGAGAGGTTACGAGCAGTACTTC.

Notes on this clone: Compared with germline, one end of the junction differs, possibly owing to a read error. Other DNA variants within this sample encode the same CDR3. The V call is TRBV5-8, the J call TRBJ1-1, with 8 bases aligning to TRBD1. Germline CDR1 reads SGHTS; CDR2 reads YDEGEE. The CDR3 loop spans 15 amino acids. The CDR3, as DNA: TGTGCCAGTAGCTTGGTGCAGGGGGCGCGAACTGAAGCTTTCTTT. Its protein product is CASSLVQGARTEAFF.

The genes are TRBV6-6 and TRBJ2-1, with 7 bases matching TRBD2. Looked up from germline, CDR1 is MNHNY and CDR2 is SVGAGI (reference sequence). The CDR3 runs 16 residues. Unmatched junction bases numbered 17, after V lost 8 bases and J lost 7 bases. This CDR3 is CASGDRGSGTGNEQFF. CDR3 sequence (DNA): TGTGCCAGCGGCGATCGCGGGAGCGGTACTGGGAATGAGCAGTTCTTC.

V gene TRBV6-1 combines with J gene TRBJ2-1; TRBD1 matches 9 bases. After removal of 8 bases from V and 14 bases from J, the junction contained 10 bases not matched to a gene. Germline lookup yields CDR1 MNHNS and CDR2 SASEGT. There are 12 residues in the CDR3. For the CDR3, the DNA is TGTGCCAGCGGGACAGGGTCCCAGGAGAAGTTCTTC. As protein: CASGTGSQEKFF.

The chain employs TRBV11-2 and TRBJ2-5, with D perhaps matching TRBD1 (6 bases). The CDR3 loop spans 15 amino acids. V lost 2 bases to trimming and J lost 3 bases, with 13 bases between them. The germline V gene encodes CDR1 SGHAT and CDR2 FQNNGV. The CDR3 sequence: CASSLRGSGEETQYF. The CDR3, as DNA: TGTGCCAGCAGCTTACGGGGATCAGGGGAAGAGACCCAGTACTTC.

CDR3 loop: CASSGGLAGGTYEQYF. CDR3 in DNA: TGTGCCAGCAGCGGTGGACTAGCGGGAGGGACCTACGAGCAGTACTTC. This chain links TRBV5-4 with TRBJ2-7; 15 bases are shared with TRBD2. J gave up 2 bases and V 4 bases, and 4 bases lay outside the gene matches. The CDR3 has 16 residues. Germline CDR1 SGHNT, CDR2 YYREEE (reference sequence).

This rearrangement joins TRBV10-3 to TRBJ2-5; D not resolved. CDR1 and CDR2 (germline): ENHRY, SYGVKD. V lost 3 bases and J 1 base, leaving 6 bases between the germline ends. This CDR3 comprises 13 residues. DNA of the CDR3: TGTGCCATCAGTGATGTTATCCAAGAGACCCAGTACTTC. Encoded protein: CAISDVIQETQYF.